These 11 T cell receptor beta chains were all obtained from the same sample, sequenced in a study of blood T cells in healthy people across ages. Using a J-beta primer mix together with a sample-barcoded 5' primer, a second PCR was run for about 7 to 12 cycles. TCRdb re-called the 5' RACE reads with MiXCR, one entry per CDR3 protein. Among hundreds of thousands of distinct CDR3 sequences listed, 48% were seen once. Input material: blood. These receptors all stem from a young man in good health.

This clonotype was picked up a small number of times. The chain couples TRBV7-2 to TRBJ2-3; no clear D gene. V dropped 3 bases and J dropped 4 bases, with 14 bases sitting between them. Germline loops: CDR1 SGHTA, CDR2 FQGNSA. The CDR3 spans 15 residues. In nucleotides, the CDR3 is TGTGCCAGCAGCTTTTCTCCGGGTCCGCCAGATACGCAGTATTTT. Translated: CASSFSPGPPDTQYF. The variable domain in full, completed from reference TRBV7-2 and TRBJ2-3, reads GAGVSQSPSNKVTEKGKDVELRCDPISGHTALYWYRQSLGQGLEFLIYFQGNSAPDKSGLPSDRFSAERTGGSVSTLTIQRTQQEDSAVYLCASSFSPGPPDTQYFGPGTRLTVL.

This clonotype was found a few times. This sequence joins TRBV18 and TRBJ2-4; D is perhaps TRBD1 or TRBD2 (5 bases each). The end of the DNA fits TRBJ2-5 better, so the J call may be wrong. Germline loops: CDR1 KGHSH, CDR2 LQKENI. The CDR3 contains 13 residues. CDR3 DNA sequence: TGTGCCAGCTCACCACCGGGGGTGGAGACCCAGTACTTC. This gives the protein CASSPPGVETQYF.

The V gene is TRBV20-1, the J gene TRBJ2-5; no reliable D call. Germline lookup yields CDR1 DFQATT and CDR2 SNEGSKA (reference sequence). Trimming shortened V by 6 bases and J by 5 bases, and 19 bases separated the two germline ends. This CDR3 has 14 amino acids. CDR3 nucleotide sequence: TGCAGTGCGGGCCCTTGGAGTCTGTTGGAGACCCAGTACTTC. Its translation is CSAGPWSLLETQYF.

This clonotype has just a few counts. The rearrangement links TRBV5-1 to TRBJ2-1, with TRBD1 identical over 7 bases. Trimming cost V 0 bases and J 7 bases; bases outside gene matches: 10. CDR3 length equals 16 residues. CDR1 and CDR2 from the germline V gene are SGHRS and YFSETQ. The CDR3 DNA reads as TGCGCCAGCAGCTTGGCCCCGGGACAGTCTAGTAATGAGCAGTTCTTC. It encodes CASSLAPGQSSNEQFF.

This clonotype turned up a few times. This rearrangement joins TRBV27 to TRBJ1-5; D uncertain. CDR1 is MNHEY, CDR2 SMNVEV, per germline (reference sequence). Deletions cut 1 base from V and 4 bases from J, with 8 bases between. CDR3 length: 14 residues. The CDR3 spells CASSLLGPNQPQHF. The CDR3 coding sequence is TGTGCCAGCAGTTTATTGGGTCCTAATCAGCCCCAGCATTTT.

Turning to this clonotype: Being one base from a much bigger clone, this may be a read error. The V gene is TRBV27, the J gene TRBJ1-2, with D maybe TRBD1 (5 bases). The ends were cut back, 9 bases at V and 3 bases at J, with 17 bases in the middle. This CDR3 is built from 14 residues. Germline CDR1 and CDR2: MNHEY and SMNVEV (reference sequence). The CDR3 spells CASPADLTDYGYTF. The CDR3 DNA sequence: TGTGCCAGTCCCGCGGACCTGACAGACTATGGCTACACCTTC.

With regard to this clonotype: A much larger clone lies one base from this, so it may be a read error. This CDR3 reads CASSGPGQGTYSEQFF. CDR3 in DNA: TGTGCCAGCAGCGGACCGGGACAGGGAACTTACAGTGAGCAGTTCTTC. The V call is TRBV9, the J call TRBJ2-1; 9 nucleotides line up with TRBD1. Germline V gene sequence: CDR1 SGDLS, CDR2 YYNGEE. The length of the CDR3 is 16 residues.

This clonotype is classed as medium-sized. The V and J genes are TRBV19 and TRBJ2-2, with 7 nucleotides matching TRBD1. The CDR3 is made up of 14 amino acids. The trim removed 2 bases at V and 5 bases at J, leaving 2 bases unmatched. Germline CDR1 is LNHDA and CDR2 is SQIVND (reference sequence). CDR3 in amino acids: CASSIIQGTGELFF. CDR3 DNA sequence: TGTGCCAGTAGTATAATACAGGGGACCGGGGAGCTGTTTTTT.

The sample holds many counts of this clonotype. The chain links TRBV20-1 to TRBJ2-7; TRBD1 matches 8 bases. CDR1 and CDR2 (germline): DFQATT, SNEGSKA (reference sequence). The ends lost 8 bases at V and 4 bases at J; junction bases unmatched: 10. CDR3 length: 13 amino acids. The CDR3 DNA reads TGCAGTTCTGGACAGGGAGGATTGTACGAGCAGTACTTC. This codes for CSSGQGGLYEQYF.

The J gene is TRBJ2-1, the V gene TRBV6-2 or TRBV6-3, with TRBD2 matching over 8 bases. The J call may be in error: the DNA end matches TRBJ2-7 better. The V gene's germline CDR1 is MNHEY and CDR2 SVGEGT. The CDR3 sequence is 17 residues long. The CDR3 loop reads CASSYGESGGFFDEQYF. CDR3 sequence (DNA): TGTGCCAGCAGTTACGGGGAGAGCGGGGGTTTCTTCGATGAGCAGTACTTC.

The V and J genes are TRBV12-3 or TRBV12-4 and TRBJ2-2; 9 nucleotides align to TRBD1. There are 16 residues in the CDR3. V dropped 5 bases and J dropped 5; count of bases not matched to a gene: 9. DNA for the CDR3: TGTGCCAGCAGTCCCGGACAGGGGCCCTTAACCGGGGAGCTGTTTTTT. It yields the protein CASSPGQGPLTGELFF.